What follows are 26 T cell receptor beta chains derived from one specimen sequenced in a study of Ad26.COV2.S vaccination and SARS-CoV-2 variants. As for treatment: 15 to 20 received Ad26.COV2.S at low or high dose, single or two shots; about 5 received placebo; per-sample allocation not given. Samples came from day 63 after the first vaccine or placebo injection. Using immunoSEQ multiplex PCR, the repertoire was profiled, and TCRdb retains in-frame clones only, with some absent. The data show hundreds of thousands of clones, 85% to 90% seen once. The specimen comprised peripheral blood, sampled in a trial of Ad26.COV2.S vaccine versus placebo. The receptors derive from a person between 18 and 65 years old who received the Ad26.COV2.S COVID-19 vaccine or a placebo.

For the CDR3, the DNA is TGTGCCAGCAGCTTAGCTCGCCACGGCCGAGGGGGCTACACCTTC. Translating gives CASSLARHGRGGYTF. The chain links TRBV11-2 to TRBJ1-2, with D unclear. The germline gives CDR1 SGHAT, CDR2 FQNNGV. With 1 base removed from V and 8 bases from J, the gap between germline ends came to 17 bases. CDR3 length: 15 residues.

The CDR3 DNA follows: TGTGCCAGCAGCTTGGGCGGACAGGGGGCTAACAATGAGCAGTTCTTC. This translates into CASSLGGQGANNEQFF. This chain links TRBV5-4 with TRBJ2-1; 11 bases align to TRBD1. V was clipped by 0 bases and J by 5 bases; unmatched bases: 4. Germline-derived CDR1 and CDR2 are SGHNT and YYREEE (reference sequence). The CDR3 extends over 16 amino acids.

The CDR3 DNA is TGCAGCGTTGTTAAGACAGCTGAAGCTTTCTTT. Its translation: CSVVKTAEAFF. The V call is TRBV29-1, the J call TRBJ1-1; TRBD1 might be the D (5 bases). The CDR3 is 11 residues long. Trimming shortened V by 4 bases and J by 6 bases, and 9 bases separated the two germline ends. The germline gives CDR1 SQVTM, CDR2 ANQGSEA.

The chain has TRBV29-1 and TRBJ2-3, with D possibly TRBD2 on 7 matching bases. Trimming removed 6 bases at V and 2 bases at J, with 21 bases between. CDR1 is SQVTM and CDR2 is ANQGSEA in the germline V gene. CDR3 size: 16 residues. The CDR3 is CSVRGGGLAATDTQYF. The CDR3, as DNA: TGCAGCGTGAGGGGAGGGGGGCTAGCGGCCACAGATACGCAGTATTTT.

The V gene is TRBV5-4, the J gene TRBJ2-6, with D perhaps assigned TRBD1 or TRBD2 (5 bases each). Per the germline V gene, CDR1 is SGHNT and CDR2 is YYREEE (reference sequence). This CDR3 region has 20 residues. With 1 base removed from V and 0 bases from J, the gap between germline ends came to 20 bases. CDR3 nucleotides: TGTGCCAGCAGCTTGCCCGGGGCCTCGCTGATCTTCTCTGGGGCCAACGTCCTGACTTTC. Translated: CASSLPGASLIFSGANVLTF.

The chain recombines TRBV3-1 (or the pseudogene TRBV3-2) with TRBJ2-1; D possibly matches TRBD1 or TRBD2 (7 bases each). V shed 4 bases and J shed 8 bases, with 18 bases lying between them. Germline V CDR1 and CDR2: LGHDT, YNNKEL (reference sequence). This CDR3 region has 15 residues. DNA of the CDR3: TGTGCCAGCAGCCGACAGGGAGGGGTGGATTATGAGCAGTTCTTC. Protein product: CASSRQGGVDYEQFF.

The chain combines TRBV12-3 or TRBV12-4 with TRBJ2-7; no firm D call. The CDR3 runs to 12 residues. The V gene lost 5 bases and the J gene lost 3 bases, with 8 bases spanning the gap. CDR3 loop: CASSLSYYEQYF. Written as DNA, the CDR3 is TGTGCCAGCAGTCTTTCATACTACGAGCAGTACTTC.

This chain links TRBV7-8 with TRBJ2-7; possibly TRBD2 for D (5 bases). The CDR3 has 13 amino acids. V was pared by 8 bases and J by 0 bases, with 11 bases between. Germline loops: CDR1 SGHVS, CDR2 FQNEAQ. The CDR3 sequence is CASSPRVSYEQYF. The CDR3 DNA reads TGTGCCAGCTCCCCGAGGGTCTCCTACGAGCAGTACTTC.

The J gene is TRBJ1-4, the V gene TRBV5-1, with D perhaps matching TRBD1 (6 bases). CDR3 length equals 13 residues. V lost 10 bases and J 3 bases, leaving 13 bases between the germline ends. Germline CDR1 reads SGHRS; CDR2 reads YFSETQ. CDR3 DNA: TGCGCCCGCGGGGGGGGGCCTAATGAAAAACTGTTTTTT. It is translated as CARGGGPNEKLFF.

V is TRBV3-1 (or the pseudogene TRBV3-2) and J is TRBJ2-7; 7 nucleotides align to TRBD1. CDR3 length: 15 amino acids. V trimming: 7 bases; J trimming: 5 bases; junction bases outside the gene matches: 14. Germline CDR1 LGHDT, CDR2 YNNKEL (reference sequence). Here the CDR3 DNA reads TGTGCCAGCACCGCGAGGGCAGGGGGTTTAAACGAGCAGTACTTC. Its protein is CASTARAGGLNEQYF.

The chain combines TRBV6-4 with TRBJ1-5; D is undetermined. The CDR3 is 13 amino acids. V lost 6 bases, J lost 1 base, and 7 bases lay in between. CDR1 is MRHNA, CDR2 SNTAGT, per germline. CDR3 DNA sequence: TGTGCCAGCAGCCTGGGAAGCAATCAGCCCCAGCATTTT. This encodes CASSLGSNQPQHF.

The chain uses TRBV7-9 and TRBJ2-7, with a possible D match to TRBD1 (5 bases). Trimming pared 5 bases from V and 2 bases from J, leaving 13 bases between. Germline assignment: CDR1 SEHNR and CDR2 FQNEAQ (reference sequence). This CDR3 is built from 14 residues. CDR3 in amino acids: CASSPRVDPYEQYF. The CDR3, as DNA: TGTGCCAGCAGCCCCAGGGTGGACCCCTACGAGCAGTACTTC.

The rearrangement links TRBV7-8 to TRBJ1-5; no firm D call. V was clipped by 5 bases and J by 5 bases, with 10 bases between them. The germline V gene encodes CDR1 SGHVS and CDR2 FQNEAQ. This CDR3 has 13 amino acids. The CDR3 nucleotides read TGTGCCAGCAGCCTCGGACGTGATCAGCCCCAGCATTTT. It is translated as CASSLGRDQPQHF.

The chain has TRBV5-1 and TRBJ1-5; D gene uncertain. CDR1 and CDR2 from the germline V gene are SGHRS and YFSETQ. This CDR3 has 14 amino acids. Trimming stripped 0 bases from V and 1 base from J, with 5 bases between. Here the CDR3 reads CASSLEPSNQPQHF. The DNA for the CDR3 is TGCGCCAGCAGCTTGGAGCCCAGCAATCAGCCCCAGCATTTT.

This clone appeared once. The CDR3 nucleotides are TGCGCCAGCAGCTTGGGGGTCCGGGCGGGACAGTATGGCTACACCTTC. This encodes CASSLGVRAGQYGYTF. J is TRBJ1-2 and V is TRBV5-1, with 7 bases that match TRBD1. The CDR3 extends over 16 amino acids. Per germline, CDR1 SGHRS and CDR2 YFSETQ. Trimming at V came to 0 bases and at J to 5 bases, leaving 10 bases not matched to a gene.

The chain employs TRBV19 and TRBJ1-5; D gene unclear. Germline values: CDR1 LNHDA, CDR2 SQIVND (reference sequence). CDR3 length: 15 residues. V dropped 3 bases and J dropped 4 bases, with 13 bases sitting between them. For the CDR3, the DNA is TGTGCCAGTAGTATTTGGTTAGGGTCAAATCAGCCCCAGCATTTT. Its translation is CASSIWLGSNQPQHF. Looking up the rest from reference TRBV19 and TRBJ1-5 gives the full variable domain: DGGITQSPKYLFRKEGQNVTLSCEQNLNHDAMYWYRQDPGQGLRLIYYSQIVNDFQKGDIAEGYSVSREKKESFPLTVTSAQKNPTAFYLCASSIWLGSNQPQHFGDGTRLSIL.

V usage is TRBV5-5 and J usage is TRBJ1-3, with unresolved D. Trimming took off 0 bases at V and 3 bases at J, with 7 bases between the two ends. The CDR3 is 14 amino acids. Germline V gives CDR1 SGHKS, CDR2 YYEKEE (reference sequence). The DNA of the CDR3 is TGTGCCAGCAGCTTGGAGGTAATTGGAAACACCATATATTTT. Translating gives CASSLEVIGNTIYF.

This clone was detected once. The chain uses TRBV5-5 and TRBJ1-2, with TRBD1 matching over 7 bases. The V segment lost 2 bases and the J segment 8 bases; nucleotides outside the gene matches: 12. The CDR3 is 15 residues long. The germline gives CDR1 SGHKS, CDR2 YYEKEE (reference sequence). CDR3 protein: CASSFLGTASWGYTF. The CDR3 bases are TGTGCCAGCAGCTTCTTGGGGACAGCATCGTGGGGCTACACCTTC.

In its sample, this clone was seen once. The chain employs TRBV5-1 and TRBJ1-1, with 8 bases matching TRBD1. Losses at the gene ends were 4 bases for V and 5 bases for J; bases not matched to a gene: 7. This CDR3 region has 14 residues. CDR1 is SGHRS, CDR2 YFSETQ, per germline. Here the CDR3 DNA reads TGCGCCAGCAGCGCCCAACAGGGGGGGACTGAAGCTTTCTTT. It yields the protein CASSAQQGGTEAFF.

The chain uses TRBV4-3 and TRBJ1-4, with D possibly matching TRBD1 (5 bases). CDR3 length: 16 residues. The V gene's germline CDR1 is LGHNA and CDR2 YSLEER. With 1 base removed from V and 7 bases from J, the gap between germline ends came to 16 bases. CDR3 region: CASSQVAAGESEKLFF. CDR3 in DNA: TGCGCCAGCAGCCAAGTTGCGGCGGGGGAGAGTGAAAAACTGTTTTTT.

The rearrangement links TRBV5-1 to TRBJ2-1; D may be TRBD1 or TRBD2 (6 bases each). CDR3 size: 15 residues. CDR1 and CDR2 (germline): SGHRS, YFSETQ. Trimming removed 3 bases at V and 5 bases at J, with 15 bases between. DNA of the CDR3: TGCGCCAGCAGCTGGGCCCCGGGGGCCGACAATGAGCAGTTCTTC. Translation gives CASSWAPGADNEQFF.

The chain links TRBV15 to TRBJ1-2; unclear D gene. The CDR3 is 14 amino acids. Germline-derived CDR1 and CDR2 are LNHNV and YYDKDF (reference sequence). V was cut by 0 bases and J by 5 bases, with 10 bases left in between. The CDR3 DNA reads as TGTGCCACCAGCAGAGACCACAGCGATTATGGCTACACCTTC. Its translation is CATSRDHSDYGYTF.

This rearrangement joins TRBV5-8 to TRBJ2-5, with 7 bases matching TRBD1. The germline V gene has CDR1 SGHTS and CDR2 YDEGEE. The CDR3 has 14 amino acids. Unmatched junction bases numbered 6, after V lost 2 bases and J lost 5 bases. The CDR3 DNA reads as TGTGCCAGCAGCTTACGACAGGGTTGGGAGACCCAGTACTTC. Amino acid sequence: CASSLRQGWETQYF. The full variable domain, in which reference TRBV5-8 and TRBJ2-5 provide the parts outside the CDR3, is EAGVTQSPTHLIKTRGQQATLRCSPISGHTSVYWYQQALGLGLQFLLWYDEGEERNRGNFPPRFSGRQFPNYSSELNVNALELEDSALYLCASSLRQGWETQYFGPGTRLLVL.

The chain links TRBV15 to TRBJ2-2; the D gene is possibly TRBD1 (5 bases). CDR1 and CDR2 from the germline V gene are LNHNV and YYDKDF (reference sequence). There are 17 residues in the CDR3. The ends were cut back, 0 bases at V and 1 base at J, with 12 bases in the middle. For the CDR3, the DNA is TGTGCCACCAGCAGAGAGCAAGGGGCCCTGAACACCGGGGAGCTGTTTTTT. It codes for CATSREQGALNTGELFF. Full variable domain (outside the CDR3, taken from reference TRBV15 and TRBJ2-2): DAMVIQNPRYQVTQFGKPVTLSCSQTLNHNVMYWYQQKSSQAPKLLFHYYDKDFNNEADTPDNFQSRRPNTSFCFLDIRSPGLGDTAMYLCATSREQGALNTGELFFGEGSRLTVL.

The V gene is TRBV30, the J gene TRBJ2-7; the D is unclear. V was cut by 5 bases and J by 2 bases, with 4 bases left in between. Germline CDR1 is GTSNPN and CDR2 is SVGIG (reference sequence). This CDR3 contains 10 residues. CDR3 region: CAWGTYEQYF. The CDR3 DNA is TGTGCCTGGGGCACCTACGAGCAGTACTTC.

This clone is a singleton in its sample. The chain recombines TRBV11-2 with TRBJ1-1; D unclear. The V end lost 4 bases, the J end lost 1 base, and 7 bases lay between the germline ends. The CDR3 is 13 residues long. CDR1 is SGHAT, CDR2 FQNNGV, per germline. The CDR3: CASSSSGNTEAFF. DNA of the CDR3: TGTGCCAGCAGCTCCTCAGGGAACACTGAAGCTTTCTTT.